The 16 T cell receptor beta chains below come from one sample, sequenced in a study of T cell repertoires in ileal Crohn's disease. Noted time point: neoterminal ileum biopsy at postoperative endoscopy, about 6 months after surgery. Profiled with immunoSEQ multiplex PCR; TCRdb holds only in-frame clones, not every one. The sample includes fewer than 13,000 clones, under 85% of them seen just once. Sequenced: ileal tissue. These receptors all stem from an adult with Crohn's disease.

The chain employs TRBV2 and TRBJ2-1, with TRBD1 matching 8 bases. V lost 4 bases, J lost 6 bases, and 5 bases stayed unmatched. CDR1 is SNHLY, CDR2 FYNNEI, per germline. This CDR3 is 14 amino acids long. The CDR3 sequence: CASSGRTGINEQFF. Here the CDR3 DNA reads TGTGCCAGCAGTGGCAGGACAGGGATCAATGAGCAGTTCTTC.

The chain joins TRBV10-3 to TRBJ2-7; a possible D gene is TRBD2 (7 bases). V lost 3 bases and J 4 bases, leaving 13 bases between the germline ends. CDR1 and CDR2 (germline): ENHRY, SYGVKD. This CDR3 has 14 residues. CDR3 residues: CAISERGGQYEQYF. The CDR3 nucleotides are TGTGCCATCAGTGAAAGGGGGGGCCAATACGAGCAGTACTTC.

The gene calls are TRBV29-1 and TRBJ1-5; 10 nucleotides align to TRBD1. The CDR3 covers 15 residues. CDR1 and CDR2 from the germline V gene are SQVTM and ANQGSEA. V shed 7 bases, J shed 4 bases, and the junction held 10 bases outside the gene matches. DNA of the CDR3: TGCAGCGCTACCCAGGACAGGGGGGCAAATCAGCCCCAGCATTTT. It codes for CSATQDRGANQPQHF.

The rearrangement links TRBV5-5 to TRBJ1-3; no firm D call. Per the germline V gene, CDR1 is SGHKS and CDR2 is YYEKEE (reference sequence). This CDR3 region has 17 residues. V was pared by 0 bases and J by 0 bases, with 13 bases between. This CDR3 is CASSLGGAGYSGNTIYF. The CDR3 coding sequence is TGTGCCAGCAGCTTGGGGGGAGCGGGGTACTCTGGAAACACCATATATTTT.

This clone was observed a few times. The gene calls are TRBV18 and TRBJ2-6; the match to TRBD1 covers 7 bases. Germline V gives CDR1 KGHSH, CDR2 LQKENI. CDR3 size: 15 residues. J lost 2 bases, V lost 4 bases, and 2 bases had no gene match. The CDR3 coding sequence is TGTGCCAGCTCACTTCAGGGGGCTGGGGCCAACGTCCTGACTTTC. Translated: CASSLQGAGANVLTF.

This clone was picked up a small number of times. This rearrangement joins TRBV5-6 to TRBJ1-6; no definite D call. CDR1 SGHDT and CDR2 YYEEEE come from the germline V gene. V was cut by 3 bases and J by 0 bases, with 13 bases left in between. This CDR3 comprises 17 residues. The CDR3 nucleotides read TGTGCCAGCAGCTCCTACACTAAGAGCTCCTATAATTCACCCCTCCACTTT. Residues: CASSSYTKSSYNSPLHF. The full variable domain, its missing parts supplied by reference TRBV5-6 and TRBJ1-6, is DAGVTQSPTHLIKTRGQQVTLRCSPKSGHDTVSWYQQALGQGPQFIFQYYEEEERQRGNFPDRFSGHQFPNYSSELNVNALLLGDSALYLCASSSYTKSSYNSPLHFGNGTRLTVT.

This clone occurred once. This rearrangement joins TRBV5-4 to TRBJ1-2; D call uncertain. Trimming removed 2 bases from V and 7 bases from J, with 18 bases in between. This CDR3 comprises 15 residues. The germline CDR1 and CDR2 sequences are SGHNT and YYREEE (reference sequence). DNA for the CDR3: TGTGCCAGCAGCTTAGTGGGATATCGCGGGAGTGGCTACACCTTC. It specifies CASSLVGYRGSGYTF.

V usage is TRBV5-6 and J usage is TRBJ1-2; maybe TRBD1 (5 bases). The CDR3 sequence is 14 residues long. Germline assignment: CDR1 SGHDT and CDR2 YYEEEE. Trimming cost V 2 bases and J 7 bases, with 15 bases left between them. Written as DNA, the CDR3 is TGTGCCAGCAGCTTCATGGCCAGGGTGGGTGGCTACACCTTC. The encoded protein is CASSFMARVGGYTF.

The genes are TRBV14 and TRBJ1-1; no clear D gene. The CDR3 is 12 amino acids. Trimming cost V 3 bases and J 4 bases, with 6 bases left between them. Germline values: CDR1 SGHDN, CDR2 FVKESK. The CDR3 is CASSQDFTEAFF. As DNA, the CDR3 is TGTGCCAGCAGCCAGGACTTCACTGAAGCTTTCTTT.

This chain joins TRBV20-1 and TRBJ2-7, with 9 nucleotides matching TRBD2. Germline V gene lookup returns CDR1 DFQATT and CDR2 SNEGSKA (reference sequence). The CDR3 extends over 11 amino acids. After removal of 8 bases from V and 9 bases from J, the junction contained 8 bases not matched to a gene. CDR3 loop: CSTGTSLGQYF. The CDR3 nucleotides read TGCAGTACCGGGACTAGCTTAGGGCAGTACTTC.

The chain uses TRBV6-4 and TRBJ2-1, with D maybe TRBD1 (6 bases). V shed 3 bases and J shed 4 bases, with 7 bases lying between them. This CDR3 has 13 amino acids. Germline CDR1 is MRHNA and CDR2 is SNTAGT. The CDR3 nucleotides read TGTGCCAGCAGTGAAGACAGGTACAATGAGCAGTTCTTC. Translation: CASSEDRYNEQFF.

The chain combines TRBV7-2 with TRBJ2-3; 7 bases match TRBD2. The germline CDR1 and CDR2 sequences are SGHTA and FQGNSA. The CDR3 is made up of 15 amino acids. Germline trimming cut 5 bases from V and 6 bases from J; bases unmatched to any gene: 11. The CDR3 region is CASSRGDYFSDTQYF. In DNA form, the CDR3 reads TGTGCCAGCAGCCGGGGGGACTATTTTTCGGATACGCAGTATTTT.

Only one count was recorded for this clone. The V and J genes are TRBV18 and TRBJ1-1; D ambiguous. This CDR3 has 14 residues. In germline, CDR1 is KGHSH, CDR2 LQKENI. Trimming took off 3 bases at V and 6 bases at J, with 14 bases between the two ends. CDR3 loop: CASSPEGYFSEAFF. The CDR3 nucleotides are TGTGCCAGCTCACCGGAGGGTTATTTCTCTGAAGCTTTCTTT.

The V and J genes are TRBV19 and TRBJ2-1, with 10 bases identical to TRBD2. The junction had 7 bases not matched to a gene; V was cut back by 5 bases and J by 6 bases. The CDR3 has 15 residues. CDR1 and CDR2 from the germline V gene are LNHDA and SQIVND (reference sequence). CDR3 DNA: TGTGCCAGTAGTCATCTAGCGGGGGAGGTCAATGAGCAGTTCTTC. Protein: CASSHLAGEVNEQFF.

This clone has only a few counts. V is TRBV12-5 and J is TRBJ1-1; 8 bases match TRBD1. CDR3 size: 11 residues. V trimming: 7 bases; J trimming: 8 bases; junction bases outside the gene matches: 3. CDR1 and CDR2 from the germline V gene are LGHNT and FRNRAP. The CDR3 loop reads CASEGQAEAFF. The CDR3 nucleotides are TGTGCTAGTGAGGGACAGGCGGAAGCTTTCTTT.

The CDR3 DNA is TGTGCCAGCAGCTTAGGAGCGTACGAGCAGTACTTC. Translating it yields CASSLGAYEQYF. This chain uses TRBV11-2 with TRBJ2-7, with D hard to call. The germline CDR1 and CDR2 sequences are SGHAT and FQNNGV. The CDR3 consists of 12 residues. Trimming removed 1 base from V and 4 bases from J, with 5 bases in between.